One sample yielded the 21 T cell receptor beta chains listed below, sequenced in a study of T cells after posttransplantation cyclophosphamide. Sequencing used immunoSEQ multiplex PCR; TCRdb keeps in-frame clones, though not all of them. The repertoire consists of tens of thousands of clones, none detected only once. Sequences were obtained from PBMCs. The receptor set was obtained from a man aged 45-65 years in good health, CMV-negative, and a related stem cell transplant donor.

In this sample, this clone turned up many times. V is TRBV5-5 and J is TRBJ2-6; 8 nucleotides line up with TRBD2. CDR1 is SGHKS, CDR2 YYEKEE, per germline (reference sequence). V trimming: 4 bases; J trimming: 0 bases; junction bases outside the gene matches: 3. The CDR3 covers 16 residues. The CDR3 loop is CASSPGGASGANVLTF. The CDR3 region has the DNA TGTGCCAGCAGCCCGGGAGGGGCCTCTGGGGCCAACGTCCTGACTTTC.

This clone was seen repeatedly, ten times or more. This chain joins TRBV5-8 and TRBJ1-2; 7 bases fit TRBD1. There are 14 residues in the CDR3. In germline, CDR1 is SGHTS, CDR2 YDEGEE. J gave up 7 bases and V 1 base, and 7 bases lay outside the gene matches. The CDR3 DNA is TGTGCCAGCAGCTTGCGGGGACAGCCGTTTGGCTACACCTTC. Translation: CASSLRGQPFGYTF.

This chain connects TRBV6-1 to TRBJ2-5; D is unresolved. The J call may be incorrect, as the DNA end agrees better with TRBJ2-7. This CDR3 is built from 14 residues. Per the germline V gene, CDR1 is MNHNS and CDR2 is SASEGT. The CDR3 is CASSEALEYYEQYF. The DNA of the CDR3 is TGTGCCAGCAGTGAAGCGTTGGAGTACTACGAGCAGTACTTC.

This clone occurred many times. The V and J genes are TRBV7-9 and TRBJ2-7, with D perhaps TRBD1 (6 bases). V lost 4 bases and J lost 1, with 14 bases in between. The germline V gene has CDR1 SEHNR and CDR2 FQNEAQ (reference sequence). There are 15 residues in the CDR3. The CDR3 loop reads CASSSRDTSSYEQYF. The CDR3 coding sequence is TGTGCCAGCAGCTCCCGGGACACCAGTTCCTACGAGCAGTACTTC.

The chain combines TRBV7-2 with TRBJ2-3; TRBD1 matches 12 bases. CDR3 length: 15 residues. Germline CDR1 SGHTA, CDR2 FQGNSA. V lost 5 bases, J lost 6 bases, and 6 bases stayed unmatched. Here the CDR3 DNA reads TGTGCCAGCAGCCGGGGACAGGGGGCATTGGATACGCAGTATTTT. It translates to CASSRGQGALDTQYF.

This clone was found many times. The V gene is TRBV27, the J gene TRBJ2-7; 7 bases are a match to TRBD2. The CDR3 runs 11 residues. Germline assignment: CDR1 MNHEY and CDR2 SMNVEV (reference sequence). After removal of 6 bases from V and 7 bases from J, the junction contained 3 bases not matched to a gene. CDR3 nucleotide sequence: TGTGCCAGCAGGGGGGGAGGGGAGCAGTACTTC. It encodes CASRGGGEQYF.

This clone has at least ten counts. This chain joins TRBV5-1 and TRBJ2-3, with TRBD2 matching 11 bases. In germline, CDR1 is SGHRS, CDR2 YFSETQ. V was pared by 5 bases and J by 4 bases, with 3 bases of the junction left unmatched. The CDR3 totals 14 residues. CDR3 protein: CASSLAGGSDTQYF. In DNA, the CDR3 is TGCGCCAGCAGTTTAGCGGGGGGGTCAGATACGCAGTATTTT.

This clone was seen ten or more times. The chain joins TRBV7-3 to TRBJ2-7, with 7 positions matching TRBD2. With 5 bases clipped from V and 7 bases from J, the junction kept 11 bases outside the gene matches. This CDR3 is built from 14 residues. Germline V lookup: CDR1 SGHTA, CDR2 FQGTGA. This chain's CDR3 is CASSPGERGNEQYF. The CDR3 region has the DNA TGTGCCAGCAGCCCCGGGGAGCGGGGAAATGAGCAGTACTTC.

This clone has at least ten counts. V usage is TRBV4-3 and J usage is TRBJ1-4; D possibly corresponds to TRBD1 (5 bases). The germline V gene encodes CDR1 LGHNA and CDR2 YSLEER. CDR3 length: 15 amino acids. Trimming took off 4 bases at V and 6 bases at J, with 15 bases between the two ends. The DNA of the CDR3 is TGCGCCAGCAGCCTACGCGGGGGAGGAGATGAAAAACTGTTTTTT. Translated, it gives CASSLRGGGDEKLFF.

On this clone: This sample includes further DNA sequences coding for the same CDR3. The chain uses TRBV29-1 and TRBJ2-5; 7 bases are shared with TRBD2. Germline V lookup: CDR1 SQVTM, CDR2 ANQGSEA. The junction had 11 bases not matched to a gene; V was cut back by 6 bases and J by 4 bases. The length of the CDR3 is 14 residues. As DNA, the CDR3 is TGCAGCGTGGGGAGGGTCTCATATGGAGAGACCCAGTACTTC. The encoded protein is CSVGRVSYGETQYF.

There are many counts of this clone. The CDR3 loop reads CASSWRQGWDNEQFF. The CDR3 DNA sequence: TGCGCCAGCAGCTGGAGACAGGGATGGGACAATGAGCAGTTCTTC. The rearrangement joins TRBV5-1 to TRBJ2-1; 7 bases fit TRBD1. The CDR3 is made up of 15 amino acids. Trimming removed 3 bases from V and 5 bases from J; junction bases left unmatched: 8. CDR1 and CDR2 from the germline V gene are SGHRS and YFSETQ.

This clone was detected many times. The V and J genes are TRBV19 and TRBJ1-5; TRBD1 agrees at 7 bases. The CDR3 length is 17 residues. Germline V CDR1 and CDR2: LNHDA, SQIVND (reference sequence). Unmatched junction bases numbered 8, after V lost 3 bases and J lost 0 bases. The CDR3: CASSIGQVHYSNQPQHF. The CDR3 nucleotides are TGTGCCAGTAGTATTGGACAGGTCCACTATAGCAATCAGCCCCAGCATTTT.

This clone appeared many times. The V call is TRBV6-5, the J call TRBJ2-7; D may be TRBD2 (6 bases). The V end lost 7 bases, the J end lost 6 bases, and 16 bases lay between the germline ends. This CDR3 contains 13 residues. The V gene's germline CDR1 is MNHEY and CDR2 SVGAGI. CDR3 residues: CASTSSGSGEQYF. In nucleotides, the CDR3 is TGTGCCAGCACCTCATCCGGTAGCGGCGAGCAGTACTTC.

A word on this clone: Additional DNA sequences in this sample encode the identical CDR3. This chain joins TRBV7-9 and TRBJ2-2; 8 nucleotides align to TRBD1. With 5 bases clipped from V and 3 bases from J, the junction kept 8 bases outside the gene matches. Germline values: CDR1 SEHNR, CDR2 FQNEAQ (reference sequence). The CDR3 is 16 amino acids. CDR3 amino acids: CASSLVWDRYTGELFF. CDR3 coding DNA: TGTGCCAGCAGCCTAGTGTGGGACAGGTACACCGGGGAGCTGTTTTTT.

Ten or more counts support this clone. CDR3 nucleotides: TGTGCCAGCAGCTTAGTAGTTAGCAATCAGCCCCAGCATTTT. This encodes CASSLVVSNQPQHF. The rearrangement uses TRBV7-2 and TRBJ1-5; the D is unclear. Germline-derived CDR1 and CDR2 are SGHTA and FQGNSA. The CDR3 spans 14 residues. Trimming took off 1 base at V and 0 bases at J, with 4 bases between the two ends.

The chain uses TRBV9 and TRBJ2-1, with 8 bases matching TRBD2. J lost 3 bases, V lost 4 bases, and 6 bases had no gene match. Germline-derived CDR1 and CDR2 are SGDLS and YYNGEE. The CDR3 extends over 15 amino acids. The CDR3: CASSKDGGGYNEQFF. The CDR3 DNA sequence: TGTGCCAGCAGCAAGGACGGGGGGGGCTACAATGAGCAGTTCTTC.

This clone showed up many times. The J gene is TRBJ1-2, the V gene TRBV6-6; 9 bases map to TRBD1. CDR1 and CDR2 from the germline V gene are MNHNY and SVGAGI (reference sequence). Germline trimming cut 11 bases from V and 8 bases from J; bases unmatched to any gene: 6. There are 11 residues in the CDR3. DNA for the CDR3: TGTGCCGGGGGGACAGGGTTGGGCTACACCTTC. This translates into CAGGTGLGYTF.

This clone appeared many times. The V gene is TRBV5-4, the J gene TRBJ2-5; TRBD2 aligns across 8 bases. Trimming cost V 4 bases and J 5 bases; bases outside gene matches: 13. The CDR3 is made up of 16 amino acids. CDR1 is SGHNT and CDR2 is YYREEE in the germline V gene (reference sequence). In DNA form, the CDR3 reads TGTGCCAGCAGCCCCTCATTAGCGGGATACGCCGAGACCCAGTACTTC. This codes for CASSPSLAGYAETQYF.

There are a few counts of this clone. The rearrangement joins TRBV30 to TRBJ2-7, with unresolved D. The germline V gene encodes CDR1 GTSNPN and CDR2 SVGIG (reference sequence). The V end lost 0 bases, the J end lost 12 bases, and 12 bases lay between the germline ends. The CDR3 extends over 11 amino acids. The chain's CDR3 is CAWSVGTVGYF. The CDR3 DNA is TGTGCCTGGAGTGTAGGTACAGTTGGGTACTTC.

The gene calls are TRBV10-2 and TRBJ2-1; TRBD2 might be the D (5 bases). With 3 bases removed from V and 0 bases from J, the gap between germline ends came to 12 bases. This CDR3 contains 16 residues. Germline values: CDR1 WSHSY, CDR2 SAAADI. The CDR3 here is CASSDLSGSSYNEQFF. DNA of the CDR3: TGCGCCAGCAGTGACTTAAGCGGAAGCTCCTACAATGAGCAGTTCTTC.

The chain couples TRBV19 to TRBJ2-3; 13 nucleotides line up with TRBD2. From germline, CDR1 is LNHDA and CDR2 SQIVND (reference sequence). This CDR3 spans 17 amino acids. The junction had 11 bases not matched to a gene; V was cut back by 6 bases and J by 5 bases. The CDR3 coding sequence is TGTGCCAGTAGCCGCCGGGGGACTAGCGGGAATAAAGATACGCAGTATTTT. It translates to CASSRRGTSGNKDTQYF.